This TCR beta chain was found in a study of monozygotic twins with inflammatory bowel disease. Findings and caveats of the study: Healthy co-twins showed greater TCRbeta diversity (inverse Simpson) than IBD patients.

A word on this clonotype: Its specificity is unknown.

This CDR3 has 14 residues. The germline gives CDR1 MNHEY, CDR2 SVGAGI. From its re-call of the 5' RACE reads, TCRdb lists each CDR3 protein once, without DNA. This sample contains a few hundred thousand distinct CDR3 sequences. Sequenced sample: blood. The TCR comes from a human donor with ulcerative colitis or Crohn's disease, or a healthy co-twin of an affected twin (not recorded which). This rearrangement joins TRBV6-5 to TRBJ1-4. The chain's CDR3 is CASSSQILNEKLFF.